The clone carrying this TCR beta chain was seen ten or more times. Its antigen remains unidentified. The sample belongs to a study of Graves' ophthalmopathy and Graves' hyperthyroidism. Study-wide results and caveats: It was with roughly 70% sensitivity and approximately 75% specificity that the model predicted ophthalmopathy progression. Cross-validated, the 13-signature model showed 87.88%/81.08% sensitivity/specificity, and 80%/75% in the test set.

Germline V gene sequence: CDR1 MNHNS, CDR2 SASEGT. The CDR3 length is 13 residues. V lost 7 bases to trimming and J lost 4 bases, with 13 bases between them. Beta-chain TCR CDR3 regions were amplified from RNA transcripts. HTBI primers were employed in first-round RT-PCR, then a second-round multiplex PCR followed. MiXCR, run by TCRdb on the multiplex PCR reads, gives a single entry per CDR3 protein. The data hold about 400,000 distinct CDR3 sequences, with approximately 20% observed a single time. Fresh peripheral blood, about 9.3 ml, was the PBMC source. The sequenced sample consisted of peripheral blood. This TCR was sampled from a woman aged 18-29 years with Graves' ophthalmopathy. The rearrangement joins TRBV6-1 to TRBJ2-5, with D possibly matching TRBD1 (6 bases). The CDR3 reads CASTTTGTETQYF. The CDR3 DNA follows: TGTGCCAGCACTACTACAGGGACAGAGACCCAGTACTTC.